One sample yielded the 27 T cell receptor beta chains listed below, sequenced in a study of breast tumors, draining lymph nodes, adjacent tissues. The lymph nodes were axillary draining lymph nodes from breast cancer patients. Each CDR3 protein is one row after TCRdb ran MiXCR on the multiplex PCR reads. There are approximately 140,000 distinct CDR3 sequences in the sample; 32% occur only once, and around 2.3% lies in the top ten. Sequences were obtained from axillary lymph node tissue. The receptors originated from a female donor with breast cancer. Some clones in this sample may be carry-over from other donors' samples.

This clonotype was detected many times. This rearrangement joins TRBV30 to TRBJ1-4, with 9 bases fitting TRBD1. The CDR3 is 15 amino acids. Per germline, CDR1 GTSNPN and CDR2 SVGIG (reference sequence). V lost 7 bases and J lost 3; bases outside the gene matches: 9. The CDR3 spells CASSRDRVPNEKLFF. CDR3 nucleotides: TGTGCCTCAAGCCGGGACAGGGTCCCTAATGAAAAACTGTTTTTT.

The sample holds many counts of this clonotype. The chain employs TRBV19 and TRBJ1-2; TRBD1 matches at 10 bases. With V trimmed by 4 bases and J by 3 bases, 5 bases remained unmatched. Germline CDR1 and CDR2: LNHDA and SQIVND (reference sequence). CDR3 length: 15 amino acids. CDR3 sequence reads: CASSSPTGGDYGYTF. The CDR3 DNA reads as TGTGCCAGTAGTAGCCCGACAGGGGGCGACTATGGCTACACCTTC.

V is TRBV11-1 and J is TRBJ1-5; D possibly corresponds to TRBD1 (6 bases). The length of the CDR3 is 17 residues. Germline V CDR1 and CDR2: SGHAT, FQDESV (reference sequence). Deletions cut 4 bases from V and 2 bases from J, with 18 bases between. The CDR3 nucleotides are TGTGCCAGCAGCTACGGACTCCAAGCAGGGGGCAATCAGCCCCAGCATTTT. Amino acid sequence: CASSYGLQAGGNQPQHF.

There are many counts of this clonotype. This chain joins TRBV7-9 and TRBJ1-2; the D is unclear. Trimming took 1 base from V and 4 from J, leaving 13 bases between them. CDR3 size: 15 residues. Germline V gene data show CDR1 as SEHNR and CDR2 as FQNEAQ (reference sequence). CDR3 amino acids: CASSLDLSVTYGYTF. CDR3 DNA sequence: TGTGCCAGCAGCTTAGATTTGTCGGTAACCTATGGCTACACCTTC. Supplemented by reference TRBV7-9 and TRBJ1-2, the full variable domain reads DTGVSQNPRHKITKRGQNVTFRCDPISEHNRLYWYRQTLGQGPEFLTYFQNEAQLEKSRLLSDRFSAERPKGSFSTLEIQRTEQGDSAMYLCASSLDLSVTYGYTFGSGTRLTVV.

J is TRBJ1-5 and V is TRBV28; perhaps TRBD1 as D (5 bases). Germline CDR1 reads MDHEN; CDR2 reads SYDVKM. The CDR3 spans 16 residues. V was trimmed by 1 base and J by 5 bases, leaving 15 bases between them. The CDR3 is CASSLYEGLVDQPQHF. The CDR3 nucleotides read TGTGCCAGCAGTTTATATGAGGGGCTGGTAGATCAGCCCCAGCATTTT.

With regard to this clonotype: At one end the junction does not follow the germline gene, possibly because of a read error. The V and J genes are TRBV12-3 or TRBV12-4 and TRBJ2-5; either TRBD1 or TRBD2 may supply D (5 bases each). This CDR3 comprises 14 residues. CDR3 coding DNA: TGTGCCAGCAGGGACGGGGCCTCAGGAGAGGCCCAGTACTTC. It translates to CASRDGASGEAQYF.

This clonotype was seen only a few times. A read error is possible here, since a much larger clone lies one base away. The chain carries TRBV5-1 and TRBJ2-1; possibly TRBD1 for D (6 bases). Germline V gene lookup returns CDR1 SGHRS and CDR2 YFSETQ. The CDR3 covers 13 residues. The CDR3 spells CASSLAWDNDQFF. Here the CDR3 DNA reads TGCGCCAGCAGCTTGGCGTGGGACAATGACCAGTTCTTC.

Concerning this clonotype itself: A much larger clone differs from this one at a single base, so this may be a read error. The chain combines TRBV20-1 with TRBJ2-1; D is possibly TRBD2 (5 bases). Looked up from germline, CDR1 is DFQATT and CDR2 is SNEGSKA (reference sequence). The CDR3 is 12 residues long. The CDR3 is CSERGLYNEPFF. The CDR3 DNA sequence: TGCAGTGAGCGAGGGCTATACAATGAGCCGTTCTTC.

The chain uses TRBV20-1 and TRBJ2-5; TRBD1 or TRBD2 may be the D gene (5 bases each). Trimming shortened V by 1 base and J by 9 bases, and 15 bases separated the two germline ends. CDR1 and CDR2 from the germline V gene are DFQATT and SNEGSKA (reference sequence). CDR3 length: 13 residues. CDR3: CSARAGHNQPQYF. Written as DNA, the CDR3 is TGCAGTGCTAGAGCGGGGCACAATCAGCCCCAGTACTTC.

Concerning this clonotype itself: One end of the junction fails to match germline, which may point to a read error. The V and J genes are TRBV11-2 and TRBJ2-1; unclear D gene. This CDR3 region has 12 residues. The germline gives CDR1 SGHAT, CDR2 FQNNGV. CDR3 in amino acids: CASSLASNAQFF. The CDR3 nucleotides read TGTGCCAGCAGCTTGGCCAGTAATGCGCAGTTCTTC.

The rearrangement uses TRBV4-2 and TRBJ1-4; TRBD1 matches at 9 bases. After removal of 0 bases from V and 3 bases from J, the junction contained 8 bases not matched to a gene. The CDR3 length is 18 residues. Germline CDR1 LGHNA, CDR2 YNFKEQ. CDR3 bases: TGTGCCAGCAGCCAAGATACAGGACAGGGGTTGGCTAATGAAAAACTGTTTTTT. Encoded protein: CASSQDTGQGLANEKLFF.

Remarks on this clonotype: At one boundary the junction diverges from the germline segment, which might be a read error. CDR3 nucleotide sequence: TGTGCCAGCAGTCACTCACAAGCGGGGGGGGGCTCCTACGAGCAGTACTTC. Its translation: CASSHSQAGGGSYEQYF. The gene calls are TRBV6-5 and TRBJ2-7; 10 bases match TRBD2. The CDR3 is made up of 17 amino acids. Germline values: CDR1 MNHEY, CDR2 SVGAGI.

The J gene is TRBJ1-1, the V gene TRBV4-1, with 8 nucleotides matching TRBD1. The J segment lost 2 bases and the V segment lost 4 bases, leaving 6 bases of the junction unmatched. Per germline, CDR1 MGHRA and CDR2 YSYEKL. The length of the CDR3 is 15 residues. The CDR3 nucleotides are TGCGCCAGCAGCCGCCTGGGACAGGTTAACACTGAAGCTTTCTTT. This translates into CASSRLGQVNTEAFF.

This clonotype has a count of ten or more. The chain has TRBV19 and TRBJ2-7; 7 bases line up with TRBD1. Trimming cost V 7 bases and J 1 base; bases outside gene matches: 4. This CDR3 is 13 amino acids long. CDR1 is LNHDA, CDR2 SQIVND, per germline (reference sequence). The CDR3 sequence: CASIRDSSYEQYV. The DNA for the CDR3 is TGTGCCAGTATCAGGGACAGTTCCTACGAGCAGTACGTC.

This clonotype was detected only once. The chain links TRBV7-9 to TRBJ2-7, with 11 bases fitting TRBD1. Germline V gene data show CDR1 as SEHNR and CDR2 as FQNEAQ (reference sequence). Trimming took 4 bases from V and 5 from J; bases not matched to a gene: 1. The CDR3 has 13 residues. The CDR3 is CASSSDRGHEQYF. CDR3 sequence (DNA): TGTGCCAGCAGCTCGGACAGGGGGCACGAGCAGTACTTC.

The gene calls are TRBV6-5 and TRBJ2-7; perhaps TRBD2 as D (5 bases). There are 13 residues in the CDR3. CDR1 is MNHEY, CDR2 SVGAGI, per germline. The V end was cut by 6 bases, the J end by 3 bases, with 12 bases between. CDR3 protein: CASREDGLYEQYV. The CDR3 DNA reads TGTGCCAGCAGGGAGGACGGACTCTACGAGCAGTACGTC.

This clonotype was counted at least ten times. The rearrangement joins TRBV5-1 to TRBJ1-3; the D gene is possibly TRBD1 (5 bases). The CDR3 totals 19 residues. Per the germline V gene, CDR1 is SGHRS and CDR2 is YFSETQ. Deletions cut 0 bases from V and 0 bases from J, with 19 bases between. The CDR3 sequence: CASSLATGGQPSSGNTIYF. The CDR3, as DNA: TGCGCCAGCAGCTTGGCCACGGGGGGTCAGCCCTCCTCTGGAAACACCATATATTTT.

This clonotype was detected only once. The CDR3 coding sequence is TGCAGTGCTAGAGTCGGGACTGGGGAGACCCAGTACTTC. The encoded protein is CSARVGTGETQYF. The chain combines TRBV20-1 with TRBJ2-5; the D gene is possibly TRBD2 (6 bases). Germline V gene lookup returns CDR1 DFQATT and CDR2 SNEGSKA (reference sequence). This CDR3 comprises 13 residues. The ends were cut back, 1 base at V and 5 bases at J, with 11 bases in the middle.

This chain uses TRBV7-2 with TRBJ2-3, with TRBD2 matching over 9 bases. Germline V gives CDR1 SGHTA, CDR2 FQGNSA. V gave up 3 bases and J gave up 4 bases; unmatched junction bases: 11. The CDR3 contains 17 residues. CDR3 residues: CASSFLWREGYADTQYF. As DNA, the CDR3 is TGTGCCAGCAGCTTTCTATGGCGGGAGGGCTACGCAGATACGCAGTATTTT.

This clonotype showed up many times. This clone may be a read error of a much larger clone one base away. The DNA is omitted, as the CDR3 cannot be located on it reliably, and the CDR3 follows TCRdb's listing. This sequence joins TRBV9 and TRBJ1-2. Germline assignment: CDR1 SGDLS and CDR2 YYNGEE. The CDR3 totals 15 residues, both ends included. The CDR3 here is CASSVGSGSNYGSTF.

The gene calls are TRBV9 and TRBJ2-5; D is uncertain. The CDR3 has 12 residues. Germline V gene sequence: CDR1 SGDLS, CDR2 YYNGEE. V lost 0 bases and J 5 bases, leaving 5 bases between the germline ends. The CDR3 spells CASSVAFETQYF. CDR3 coding DNA: TGTGCCAGCAGCGTAGCGTTCGAGACCCAGTACTTC.

This clonotype has a count of ten or more. The CDR3 loop is CASSQVQGQGTQYF. CDR3 in DNA: TGTGCCAGCAGCCAAGTACAGGGTCAGGGGACCCAGTACTTC. The chain combines TRBV3-1 with TRBJ2-5; possibly TRBD1 for D (6 bases). The CDR3 is 14 amino acids. Between the trimmed V and J ends, which lost 1 base and 7 bases, there was a span of 13 bases. Germline V gene sequence: CDR1 LGHDT, CDR2 YNNKEL (reference sequence).

About this clonotype itself: A read error may explain this, as a much larger clone is one base away. V usage is TRBV6-1 and J usage is TRBJ2-3, with 8 nucleotides matching TRBD2. The CDR3 is 15 residues long. Germline V CDR1 and CDR2: MNHNS, SASEGT. CDR3 region: CASSNPGLVTGTQYF. The CDR3, as DNA: TGTGCCAGCAGTAATCCGGGACTAGTAACAGGTACGCAGTATTTT.

In its sample, this clonotype was seen many times. The chain uses TRBV5-5 and TRBJ1-4; 9 bases line up with TRBD1. The V gene end was trimmed by 0 bases and the J gene end by 8 bases; junction bases not matched to a gene: 2. The germline V gene has CDR1 SGHKS and CDR2 YYEKEE (reference sequence). This CDR3 is built from 14 residues. CDR3 coding DNA: TGTGCCAGCAGCTTGGACAGGGGGCGCGAAAAACTGTTTTTT. The encoded protein is CASSLDRGREKLFF.

At least ten counts were recorded for this clonotype. The chain joins TRBV14 to TRBJ2-3; 10 nucleotides agree with TRBD1. Germline trimming cut 4 bases from V and 0 bases from J; bases unmatched to any gene: 4. This CDR3 has 16 residues. CDR1 is SGHDN and CDR2 is FVKESK in the germline V gene. As DNA, the CDR3 is TGTGCCAGCAGCCGTAGACAGGGGGCGAGCACAGATACGCAGTATTTT. Translating it yields CASSRRQGASTDTQYF.

This clonotype was seen more than once but under ten times. Compared with germline, one end of the junction differs, possibly owing to a read error. The rearrangement links TRBV7-7 to TRBJ2-3; 12 bases align to TRBD1. The CDR3 covers 16 residues. Germline CDR1 SSHAT, CDR2 FNYEAQ (reference sequence). The CDR3 nucleotides are TGTGCTAGCAGCCCCGGGACAGGGGGCATGTTAGATACGCAGTATTTT. It specifies CASSPGTGGMLDTQYF.

In this sample, this clonotype turned up many times. This chain connects TRBV4-1 to TRBJ1-6; the match to TRBD1 covers 10 bases. This CDR3 has 17 residues. V was clipped by 4 bases and J by 7 bases; unmatched bases: 10. Germline lookup yields CDR1 MGHRA and CDR2 YSYEKL. CDR3 nucleotide sequence: TGCGCCAGCAGCCTAAAGACACCGGGACAGGGGAATTCACCCCTCCACTTT. Its protein is CASSLKTPGQGNSPLHF.